One and the same sample provided the 9 T cell receptor beta chains below, sequenced in a study of T cell responses to AZD1222 COVID-19 vaccine. Produced via immunoSEQ multiplex PCR; TCRdb's table is partial and in-frame only. The sample consists of roughly 180,000 clones, roughly 90% of them appearing once. Sequencing used peripheral blood, obtained 28 days after the second AZD1222 dose. These receptors were collected from an adult who received the AZD1222 COVID-19 vaccine.

The chain has TRBV11-2 and TRBJ2-5, with 11 bases matching TRBD2. The CDR3 runs to 16 residues. Germline-derived CDR1 and CDR2 are SGHAT and FQNNGV. Trimming at V came to 6 bases and at J to 5 bases, leaving 11 bases not matched to a gene. The CDR3 reads CASSITPSGGRETQYF. DNA of the CDR3: TGTGCCAGCAGTATAACCCCTAGCGGGGGGAGGGAGACCCAGTACTTC.

As to this clone: The same CDR3 is also encoded by other DNA sequences in this sample. This chain connects TRBV7-3 to TRBJ2-1; the D is unclear. The CDR3 has 11 residues. V was pared by 2 bases and J by 7 bases, with 3 bases between. Germline V CDR1 and CDR2: SGHTA, FQGTGA. CDR3 in amino acids: CASSLGNEQFF. Written as DNA, the CDR3 is TGTGCCAGCAGCTTAGGTAATGAGCAGTTCTTC.

The rearrangement links TRBV21-1 to TRBJ1-2; the table assigns TRBD1, which was not confirmed against the DNA. TRBV21-1 is reported as a pseudogene. The CDR3 has 20 residues. Written as DNA, the CDR3 is TGTGCCAGCAGAGGGGGATGGAGTCTGGGTACCTCTGGGGGCCCCTGCGGCTACACCTTC. It specifies CASRGGWSLGTSGGPCGYTF.

V and J are TRBV19 and TRBJ1-4; tentative D call: TRBD1 (5 bases). The CDR3 loop spans 14 amino acids. V was pared by 6 bases and J by 0 bases, with 8 bases between. Germline assignment: CDR1 LNHDA and CDR2 SQIVND (reference sequence). The CDR3 nucleotides are TGTGCCAGTAGAGGGGTTGCAACTAATGAAAAACTGTTTTTT. Amino acids: CASRGVATNEKLFF.

This clone was observed once. The chain links TRBV7-2 to TRBJ2-3; the D gene is possibly TRBD2 (5 bases). Germline CDR1 and CDR2: SGHTA and FQGNSA. The CDR3 is 13 residues long. V lost 4 bases and J 4 bases, leaving 9 bases between the germline ends. CDR3 protein: CASSWLRADTQYF. In DNA form, the CDR3 reads TGTGCCAGCAGCTGGCTGAGGGCAGATACGCAGTATTTT.

The rearrangement uses TRBV7-8 and TRBJ2-7, with 11 bases that match TRBD1. There are 16 residues in the CDR3. CDR1 SGHVS and CDR2 FQNEAQ come from the germline V gene. V was clipped by 4 bases and J by 4 bases; unmatched bases: 9. The CDR3 region has the DNA TGTGCCAGCAGCTCAGGCTTTGGACAGGGGGCTTACGAGCAGTACTTC. Its protein product is CASSSGFGQGAYEQYF.

The chain carries TRBV19 and TRBJ1-5; D is unclear. Germline CDR1 LNHDA, CDR2 SQIVND (reference sequence). With 2 bases removed from V and 3 bases from J, the gap between germline ends came to 5 bases. The CDR3 runs to 13 residues. In DNA, the CDR3 is TGTGCCAGTAGTATATATATCAATCAGCCCCAGCATTTT. Protein sequence: CASSIYINQPQHF.

This chain links TRBV27 with TRBJ2-5, with TRBD2 matching over 7 bases. V shed 2 bases and J 2 bases; nucleotides not matched to a gene: 11. In germline, CDR1 is MNHEY, CDR2 SMNVEV (reference sequence). This CDR3 is built from 17 residues. CDR3 nucleotides: TGTGCCAGCAGTTTAGCCCTAGGCGGGGGTACGCAAGAGACCCAGTACTTC. This sequence encodes CASSLALGGGTQETQYF.

The chain links TRBV4-2 to TRBJ2-1; TRBD2 matches 10 bases. Germline V gene lookup returns CDR1 LGHNA and CDR2 YNFKEQ. The CDR3 runs to 15 residues. V gave up 6 bases and J gave up 9 bases; unmatched junction bases: 11. The CDR3 coding sequence is TGTGCCAGCAGTATCACGTTAGCGGGAGGTGGTGAGCAGTTCTTC. Translating it yields CASSITLAGGGEQFF.